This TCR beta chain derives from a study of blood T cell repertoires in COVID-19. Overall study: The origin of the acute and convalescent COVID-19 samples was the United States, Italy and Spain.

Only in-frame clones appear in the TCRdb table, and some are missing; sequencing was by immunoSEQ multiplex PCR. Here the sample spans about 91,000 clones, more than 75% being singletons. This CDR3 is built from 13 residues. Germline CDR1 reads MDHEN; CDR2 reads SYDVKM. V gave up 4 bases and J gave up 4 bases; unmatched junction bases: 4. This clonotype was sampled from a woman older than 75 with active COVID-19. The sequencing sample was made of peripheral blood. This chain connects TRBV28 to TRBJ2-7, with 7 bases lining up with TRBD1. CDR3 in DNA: TGTGCCAGCAGTTCCGGGACAGAATACGAGCAGTACTTC. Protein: CASSSGTEYEQYF.